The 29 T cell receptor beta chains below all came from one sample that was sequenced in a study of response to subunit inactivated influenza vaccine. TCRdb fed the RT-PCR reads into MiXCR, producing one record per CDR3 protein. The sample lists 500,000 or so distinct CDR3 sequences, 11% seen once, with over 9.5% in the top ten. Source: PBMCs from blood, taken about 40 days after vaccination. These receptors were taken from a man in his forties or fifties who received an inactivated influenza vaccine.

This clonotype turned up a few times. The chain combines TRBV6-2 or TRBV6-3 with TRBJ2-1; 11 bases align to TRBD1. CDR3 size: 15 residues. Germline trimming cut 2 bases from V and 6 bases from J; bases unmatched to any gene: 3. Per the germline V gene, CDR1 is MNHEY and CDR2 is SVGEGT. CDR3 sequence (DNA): TGTGCCAGCAGTTACGGACAGGGGGCGAGCAATGAGCAGTTCTTC. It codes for CASSYGQGASNEQFF.

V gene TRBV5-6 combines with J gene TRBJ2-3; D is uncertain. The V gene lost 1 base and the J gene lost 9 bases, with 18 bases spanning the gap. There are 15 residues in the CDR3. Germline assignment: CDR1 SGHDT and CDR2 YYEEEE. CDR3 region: CASSLYERLGSTQYF. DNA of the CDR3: TGTGCCAGCAGCTTGTATGAGCGTTTAGGTTCAACGCAGTATTTT.

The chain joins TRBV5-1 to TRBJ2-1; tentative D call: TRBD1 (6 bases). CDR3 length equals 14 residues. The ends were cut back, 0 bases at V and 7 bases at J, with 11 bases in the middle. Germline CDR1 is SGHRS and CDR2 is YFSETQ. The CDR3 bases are TGCGCCAGCAGCTTGGGGGGGCGGTTGAATGAGCAGTTCTTC. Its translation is CASSLGGRLNEQFF.

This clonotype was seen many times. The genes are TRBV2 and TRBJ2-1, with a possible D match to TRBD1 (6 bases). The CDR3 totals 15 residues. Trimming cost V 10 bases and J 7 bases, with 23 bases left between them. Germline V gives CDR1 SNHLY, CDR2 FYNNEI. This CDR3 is CATARRWGPINEQFF. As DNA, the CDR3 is TGTGCCACCGCACGCAGGTGGGGGCCTATTAATGAGCAGTTCTTC.

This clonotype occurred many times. CDR3 bases: TGCGCCAGCAGCTTGGAGTGGCAGGGTGACACCGGGGAGCTGTTTTTT. Its translation: CASSLEWQGDTGELFF. The chain has TRBV5-1 and TRBJ2-2; D is possibly TRBD1 (5 bases). Between the trimmed V and J ends, which lost 0 bases and 3 bases, there was a span of 12 bases. Germline V gives CDR1 SGHRS, CDR2 YFSETQ. The CDR3 contains 16 residues.

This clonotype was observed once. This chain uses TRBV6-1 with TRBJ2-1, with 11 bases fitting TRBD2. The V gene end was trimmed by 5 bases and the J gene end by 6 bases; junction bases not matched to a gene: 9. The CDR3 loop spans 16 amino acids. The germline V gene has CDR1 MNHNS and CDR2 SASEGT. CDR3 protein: CASSLTLAGGTNEQFF. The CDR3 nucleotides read TGTGCCAGCAGTCTAACGTTAGCGGGAGGGACCAATGAGCAGTTCTTC.

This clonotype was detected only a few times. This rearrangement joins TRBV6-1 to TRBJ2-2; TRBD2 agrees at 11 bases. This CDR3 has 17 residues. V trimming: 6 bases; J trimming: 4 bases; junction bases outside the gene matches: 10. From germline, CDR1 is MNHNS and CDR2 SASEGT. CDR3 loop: CASSQPLAGGVTGELFF. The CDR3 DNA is TGTGCCAGCAGCCAACCCCTAGCGGGAGGTGTCACCGGGGAGCTGTTTTTT.

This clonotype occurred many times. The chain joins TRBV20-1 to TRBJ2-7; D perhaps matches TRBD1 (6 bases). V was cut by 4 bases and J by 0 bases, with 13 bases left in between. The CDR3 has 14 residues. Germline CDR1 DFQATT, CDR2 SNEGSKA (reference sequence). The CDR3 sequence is CSAMKGVSSYEQYF. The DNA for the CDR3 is TGCAGTGCTATGAAGGGGGTGTCCTCCTACGAGCAGTACTTC.

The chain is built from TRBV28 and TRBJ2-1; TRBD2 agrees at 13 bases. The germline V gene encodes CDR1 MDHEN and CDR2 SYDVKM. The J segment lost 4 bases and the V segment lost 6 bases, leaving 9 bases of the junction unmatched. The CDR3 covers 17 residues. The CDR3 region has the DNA TGTGCCAGCAGAGGTACTAGCGGGAGGGGGACATACAATGAGCAGTTCTTC. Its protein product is CASRGTSGRGTYNEQFF.

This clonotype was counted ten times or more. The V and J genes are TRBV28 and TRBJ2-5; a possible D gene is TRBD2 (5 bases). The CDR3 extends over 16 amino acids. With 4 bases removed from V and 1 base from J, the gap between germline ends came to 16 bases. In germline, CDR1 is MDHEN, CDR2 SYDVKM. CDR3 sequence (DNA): TGTGCCAGCAGTTCCTCCTTTATCGGGGTCCAAGAGACCCAGTACTTC. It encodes CASSSSFIGVQETQYF. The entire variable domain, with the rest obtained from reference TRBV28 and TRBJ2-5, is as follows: DVKVTQSSRYLVKRTGEKVFLECVQDMDHENMFWYRQDPGLGLRLIYFSYDVKMKEKGDIPEGYSVSREKKERFSLILESASTNQTSMYLCASSSSFIGVQETQYFGPGTRLLVL.

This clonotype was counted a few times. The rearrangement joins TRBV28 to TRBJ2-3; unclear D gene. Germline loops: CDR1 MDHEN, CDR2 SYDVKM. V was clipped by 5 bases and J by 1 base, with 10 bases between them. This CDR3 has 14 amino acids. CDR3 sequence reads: CASSLNGRTDTQYF. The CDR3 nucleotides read TGTGCCAGCAGTCTGAATGGGCGCACAGATACGCAGTATTTT.

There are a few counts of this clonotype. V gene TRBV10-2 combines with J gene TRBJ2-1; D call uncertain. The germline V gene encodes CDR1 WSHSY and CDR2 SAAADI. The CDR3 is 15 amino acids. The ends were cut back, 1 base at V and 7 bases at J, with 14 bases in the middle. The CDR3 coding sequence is TGCGCCAGCAGTGAGTATCTGCAGAGACTGAATGAGCAGTTCTTC. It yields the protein CASSEYLQRLNEQFF.

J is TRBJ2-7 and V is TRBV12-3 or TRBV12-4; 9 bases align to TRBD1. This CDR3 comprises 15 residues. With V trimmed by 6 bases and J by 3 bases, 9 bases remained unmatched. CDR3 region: CASSPRGQGIYEQYF. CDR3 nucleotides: TGTGCCAGCAGCCCGCGGGGACAGGGAATCTACGAGCAGTACTTC.

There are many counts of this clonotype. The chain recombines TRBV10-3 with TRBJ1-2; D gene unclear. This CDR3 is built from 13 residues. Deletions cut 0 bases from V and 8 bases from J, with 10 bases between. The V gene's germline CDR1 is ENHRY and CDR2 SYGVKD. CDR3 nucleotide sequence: TGTGCCATCAGTGAGTCGCCGGATTTGGGCTACACCTTC. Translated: CAISESPDLGYTF.

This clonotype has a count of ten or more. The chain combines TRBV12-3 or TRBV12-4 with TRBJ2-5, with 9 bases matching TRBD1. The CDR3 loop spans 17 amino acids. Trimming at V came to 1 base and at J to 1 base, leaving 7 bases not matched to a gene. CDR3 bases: TGTGCCAGCAGTTTAGGGTATACAGGGGGCCTCCAAGAGACCCAGTACTTC. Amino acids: CASSLGYTGGLQETQYF.

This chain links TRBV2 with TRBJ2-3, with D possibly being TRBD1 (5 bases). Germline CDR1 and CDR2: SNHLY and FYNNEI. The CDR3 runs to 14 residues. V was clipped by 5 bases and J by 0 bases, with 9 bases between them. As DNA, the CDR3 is TGTGCCAGCAGTTGGCAGGGAAGCACAGATACGCAGTATTTT. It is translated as CASSWQGSTDTQYF.

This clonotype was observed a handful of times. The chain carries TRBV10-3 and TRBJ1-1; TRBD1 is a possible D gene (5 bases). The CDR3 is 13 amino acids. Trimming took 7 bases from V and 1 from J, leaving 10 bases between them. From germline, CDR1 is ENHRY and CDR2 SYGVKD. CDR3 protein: CAITLGQNTEAFF. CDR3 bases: TGTGCCATCACATTAGGACAGAACACTGAAGCTTTCTTT.

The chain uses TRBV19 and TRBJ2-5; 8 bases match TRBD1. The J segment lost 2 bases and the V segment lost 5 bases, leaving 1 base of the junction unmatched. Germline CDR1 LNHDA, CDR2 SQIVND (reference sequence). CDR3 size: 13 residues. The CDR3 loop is CASSDRGQETQYF. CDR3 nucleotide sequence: TGTGCCAGTAGTGACAGGGGTCAAGAGACCCAGTACTTC.

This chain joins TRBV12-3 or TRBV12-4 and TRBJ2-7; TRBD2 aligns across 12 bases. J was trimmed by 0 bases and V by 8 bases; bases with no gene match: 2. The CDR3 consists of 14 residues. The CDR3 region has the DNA TGTGCCAGCGGGACTAGCGGGTTCTCCTACGAGCAGTACTTC. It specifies CASGTSGFSYEQYF.

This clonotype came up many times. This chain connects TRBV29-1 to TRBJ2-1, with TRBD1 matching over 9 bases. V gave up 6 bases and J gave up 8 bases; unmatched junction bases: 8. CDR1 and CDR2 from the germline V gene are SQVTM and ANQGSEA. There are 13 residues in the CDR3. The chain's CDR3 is CSVGQGLNHEQFF. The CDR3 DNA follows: TGCAGCGTGGGACAGGGATTGAATCATGAGCAGTTCTTC.

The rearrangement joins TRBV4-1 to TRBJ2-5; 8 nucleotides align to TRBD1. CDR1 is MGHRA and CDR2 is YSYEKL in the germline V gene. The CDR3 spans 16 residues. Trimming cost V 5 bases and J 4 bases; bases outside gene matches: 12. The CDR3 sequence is CASSGTGTGLLETQYF. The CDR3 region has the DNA TGCGCCAGCAGCGGAACTGGGACAGGACTTTTAGAGACCCAGTACTTC.

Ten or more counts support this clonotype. CDR3 DNA: TGCAGTGCCACAGGGAAATTAGGGTACAATGAGCAGTTCTTC. Encoded protein: CSATGKLGYNEQFF. V gene TRBV20-1 combines with J gene TRBJ2-1; D possibly corresponds to TRBD1 (6 bases). The V end lost 6 bases, the J end lost 4 bases, and 16 bases lay between the germline ends. Germline loops: CDR1 DFQATT, CDR2 SNEGSKA (reference sequence). The CDR3 contains 14 residues.

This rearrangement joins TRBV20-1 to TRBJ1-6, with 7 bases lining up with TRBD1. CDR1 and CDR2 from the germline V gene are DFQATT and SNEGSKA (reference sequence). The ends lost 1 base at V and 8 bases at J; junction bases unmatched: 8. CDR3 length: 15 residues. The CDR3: CSARGGTAHHSPLHF. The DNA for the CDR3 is TGCAGTGCTAGAGGCGGGACAGCCCATCATTCACCCCTCCACTTT.

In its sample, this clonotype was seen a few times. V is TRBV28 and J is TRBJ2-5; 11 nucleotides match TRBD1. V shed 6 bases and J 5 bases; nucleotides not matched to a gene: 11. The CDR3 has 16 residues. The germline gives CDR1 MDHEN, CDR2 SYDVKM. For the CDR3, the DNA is TGTGCCAGCAGCCCCCGGGACAGGGGGTTGGCGGAGACCCAGTACTTC. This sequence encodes CASSPRDRGLAETQYF.

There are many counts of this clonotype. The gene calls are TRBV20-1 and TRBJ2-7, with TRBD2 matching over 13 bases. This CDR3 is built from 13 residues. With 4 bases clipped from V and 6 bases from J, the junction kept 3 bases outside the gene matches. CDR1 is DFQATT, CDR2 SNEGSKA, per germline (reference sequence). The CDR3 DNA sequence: TGCAGTGCTACCGGACTAGCGGGAGTCGAGCAGTACTTC. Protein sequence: CSATGLAGVEQYF.

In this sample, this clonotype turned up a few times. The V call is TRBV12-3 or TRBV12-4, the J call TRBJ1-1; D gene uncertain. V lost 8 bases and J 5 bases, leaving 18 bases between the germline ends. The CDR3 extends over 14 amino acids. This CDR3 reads CASLSRRGRTEAFF. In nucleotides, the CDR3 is TGTGCCAGCCTCTCCCGCCGGGGAAGGACTGAAGCTTTCTTT.

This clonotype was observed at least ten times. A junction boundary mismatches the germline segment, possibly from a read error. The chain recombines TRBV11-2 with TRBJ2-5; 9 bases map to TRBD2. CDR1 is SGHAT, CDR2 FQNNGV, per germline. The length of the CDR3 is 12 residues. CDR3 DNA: TGTGCCAGCAGCTTAGATGCGCGGGGGGGCTTCTTC. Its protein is CASSLDARGGFF.

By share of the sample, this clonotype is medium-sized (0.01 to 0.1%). This CDR3 is CASSFFEGEQYF. CDR3 nucleotide sequence: TGTGCCAGCAGCTTCTTTGAGGGCGAGCAGTACTTC. The rearrangement links TRBV11-1 to TRBJ2-7, with a possible D match to TRBD2 (5 bases). CDR3 length: 12 amino acids. Trimming pared 3 bases from V and 6 bases from J, leaving 9 bases between. Germline CDR1 is SGHAT and CDR2 is FQDESV (reference sequence).

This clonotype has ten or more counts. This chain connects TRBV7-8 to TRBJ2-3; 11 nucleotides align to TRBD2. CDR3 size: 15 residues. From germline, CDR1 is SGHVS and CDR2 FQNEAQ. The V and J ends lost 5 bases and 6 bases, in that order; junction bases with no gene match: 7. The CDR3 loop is CASSPLAGGRDTQYF. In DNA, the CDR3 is TGTGCCAGCAGCCCTTTAGCGGGAGGGCGTGATACGCAGTATTTT.